This paragraph reports one T cell receptor beta chain. This sample stems from a study of blood T cell repertoires in COVID-19. For the study at large: Collection of acute and convalescent COVID-19 samples took place in the United States, Italy and Spain. PBMCs, B-cell-depleted T cells, or T cells provided the cDNA or gDNA that made up the material.

As originally analysed: Reference gene primer amplification gave estimated nucleated cell counts. Libraries were prepared by immunoSEQ multiplex PCR; TCRdb keeps only in-frame clonotypes and omits some of them. V, J and clone size reflect that table, while D and trimming were determined from the DNA. Of some 18,000 clones listed, approximately 89% are singletons. Input material: PBMCs or T cells enriched from blood (not recorded which). The source of this sequence is a young woman who had recovered from COVID-19.

The chain's CDR3 is CASSFSRGGEQYF. The CDR3, as DNA: TGTGCCAGCAGTTTCTCGCGGGGGGGCGAGCAGTACTTC. The rearrangement links TRBV28 to TRBJ2-7; the match to TRBD2 covers 9 bases. This CDR3 region has 13 residues. Germline-derived CDR1 and CDR2 are MDHEN and SYDVKM. Unmatched junction bases numbered 3, after V lost 3 bases and J lost 6 bases.